The 13 T cell receptor beta chains below come from one sample, sequenced in a study of CD8+CD57+ T cells in acquired aplastic anemia (dated by TCRdb to between 2018 and 2020). Flow cytometry had shown CD8+CD57+ cell expansion in the patients selected for sequencing. The data were produced on an Illumina HiSeq 2000. Profiling of TCR beta VDJ combinations and CDR3 sequences used genomic DNA as the template. TCRdb's own reprocessing of the public reads used fastp at Q25 and MiXCR and kept productive beta chains. Entries are consolidated by CDR3 protein sequence, retaining the most common genes and DNA. For this sample there are under 200,000 distinct CDR3 sequences; around half appear just once. In total, the top ten clones hold around 3.2% of the sample. The sample taken for sequencing was sorted CD4+, CD8+, or CD8+CD57+ T cells (not recorded which) from PBMCs. These receptors were taken from a human donor with aplastic anemia.

The table lists this clonotype with many counts. The chain joins TRBV25-1 to TRBJ2-7; D is uncertain. The CDR3 length is 11 residues. Germline assignment: CDR1 MGHDK and CDR2 SYGVNS. Trimming cost V 3 bases and J 4 bases, with 4 bases left between them. The CDR3 protein is CASSEGYEQYF. For the CDR3, the DNA is TGTGCCAGCAGTGAGGGTTACGAGCAGTACTTC.

This clonotype has at least ten counts. The chain couples TRBV20-1 to TRBJ1-4; TRBD1 matches at 8 bases. CDR3 length equals 14 residues. The germline V gene encodes CDR1 DFQATT and CDR2 SNEGSKA (reference sequence). Germline trimming cut 3 bases from V and 8 bases from J; bases unmatched to any gene: 8. The CDR3 sequence is CSARHTGGGEKLFF. As DNA, the CDR3 is TGCAGTGCTAGGCATACAGGGGGAGGGGAAAAACTGTTTTTT.

This clonotype was found once. CDR3 in amino acids: CASRGEVHEQFF. The CDR3 DNA is TGTGCCAGCAGGGGTGAGGTCCATGAGCAGTTCTTC. The V gene is TRBV25-1, the J gene TRBJ2-1; D is undetermined. Trimming took 6 bases from V and 8 from J, leaving 11 bases between them. The CDR3 sequence is 12 residues long. CDR1 and CDR2 from the germline V gene are MGHDK and SYGVNS.

CDR3 loop: CSVYAAGWSETQYF. The DNA of the CDR3 is TGCAGCGTTTACGCGGCGGGGTGGTCGGAGACCCAGTACTTC. This chain links TRBV29-1 with TRBJ2-5; tentatively, D is TRBD2 (6 bases). The ends were cut back, 5 bases at V and 5 bases at J, with 18 bases in the middle. The germline gives CDR1 SQVTM, CDR2 ANQGSEA. This CDR3 comprises 14 residues.

The sample holds many counts of this clonotype. The genes are TRBV12-3 or TRBV12-4 and TRBJ1-5; 9 bases line up with TRBD1. The V gene end was trimmed by 3 bases and the J gene end by 3 bases; junction bases not matched to a gene: 9. The CDR3 consists of 17 residues. The CDR3 region is CASSFADRGVSNQPQHF. For the CDR3, the DNA is TGTGCCAGCAGTTTTGCGGACAGGGGAGTGTCCAATCAGCCCCAGCATTTT.

Of note for this clonotype: A much more abundant neighbour one base away suggests this may be a read error. V usage is TRBV15 and J usage is TRBJ1-4; D gene uncertain. CDR3 size: 15 residues. Trimming removed 1 base at V and 3 bases at J, with 9 bases between. Germline lookup yields CDR1 LNHNV and CDR2 YYDKDF (reference sequence). The CDR3 region is CATSRGGRANEKLFF. CDR3 nucleotide sequence: TGTGCCACCAGCAGAGGTGGACGGGCTAATGAAAAACTGTTTTTT.

This clonotype was counted at least ten times. This chain connects TRBV7-2 to TRBJ2-5; no definite D call. Germline V gene data show CDR1 as SGHTA and CDR2 as FQGNSA. CDR3 length: 12 amino acids. V lost 2 bases, J lost 4 bases, and 5 bases lay in between. CDR3 nucleotide sequence: TGTGCCAGCAGCTTACCCACAGAGACCCAGTACTTC. It codes for CASSLPTETQYF.

This chain connects TRBV7-3 to TRBJ1-5; 11 bases are a match to TRBD1. The CDR3 loop spans 21 amino acids. V trimming: 5 bases; J trimming: 4 bases; junction bases outside the gene matches: 22. Germline V gene sequence: CDR1 SGHTA, CDR2 FQGTGA. DNA of the CDR3: TGTGCCAGCAGCGCCAAAGGGAGGCGGACAGGGGGCGCGGGGGTGAATCAGCCCCAGCATTTT. Amino acid sequence: CASSAKGRRTGGAGVNQPQHF.

The genes are TRBV29-1 and TRBJ2-1, with 11 bases that match TRBD1. The V segment lost 8 bases and the J segment 8 bases; nucleotides outside the gene matches: 5. This CDR3 is 12 amino acids long. Germline values: CDR1 SQVTM, CDR2 ANQGSEA. CDR3 in amino acids: CSSGDRGYEQFF. For the CDR3, the DNA is TGCAGCTCCGGGGACAGGGGGTATGAGCAGTTCTTC.

This clonotype was picked up a small number of times. The chain joins TRBV25-1 to TRBJ2-3; 15 bases align to TRBD2. V was clipped by 6 bases and J by 1 base; unmatched bases: 5. Germline assignment: CDR1 MGHDK and CDR2 SYGVNS. There are 17 residues in the CDR3. The CDR3 DNA sequence: TGTGCCAGCAGCTCCGGGACTAGCGGGGGGCGCACAGATACGCAGTATTTT. Its protein is CASSSGTSGGRTDTQYF. Full variable domain (rest looked up from reference TRBV25-1 and TRBJ2-3): EADIYQTPRYLVIGTGKKITLECSQTMGHDKMYWYQQDPGMELHLIHYSYGVNSTEKGDLSSESTVSRIRTEHFPLTLESARPSHTSQYLCASSSGTSGGRTDTQYFGPGTRLTVL.

This clonotype was seen many times. The chain joins TRBV6-1 to TRBJ1-3; tentative D call: TRBD1 (6 bases). CDR1 is MNHNS and CDR2 is SASEGT in the germline V gene. There are 14 residues in the CDR3. The V end was cut by 9 bases, the J end by 8 bases, with 20 bases between. CDR3 DNA: TGTGCCAGTCACCGGGACACCATCGGAGACACCATATATTTT. As protein: CASHRDTIGDTIYF.

About this clonotype itself: A much larger clone lies a single base off, so this may be a read error. The chain links TRBV20-1 to TRBJ1-6; D possibly corresponds to TRBD1 (6 bases). The CDR3 covers 15 residues. Germline lookup yields CDR1 DFQATT and CDR2 SNEGSKA (reference sequence). CDR3 DNA sequence: TGCAGTGCTGGAGATACAGGGTTTGGAGGCTCACCCCTCCACTTT. It codes for CSAGDTGFGGSPLHF.

The chain links TRBV15 to TRBJ2-7; D gene ambiguous. From germline, CDR1 is LNHNV and CDR2 YYDKDF (reference sequence). The CDR3 is 12 residues long. The CDR3 DNA follows: TGCCAGCAGCTTCCTAGGTCCTACGAGCAGTACGTC. Its translation is CQQLPRSYEQYV.